The 22 T cell receptor beta chains given below trace back to one sample, sequenced in a study of T cell changes during pregnancy in multiple sclerosis. The repertoire was sequenced with immunoSEQ multiplex PCR; TCRdb's copy has only in-frame clones and lacks some. This table has 45,000 to 65,000 clones, about nine tenths appearing once. The specimen was CD4+ T cells from peripheral blood mononuclear cells, collected in the second trimester of pregnancy. The receptors originated from a female donor with multiple sclerosis, enrolled in a pregnancy study.

The chain is built from TRBV5-6 and TRBJ1-2, with 7 bases fitting TRBD1. CDR3 length: 11 residues. V gave up 2 bases and J gave up 11 bases; unmatched junction bases: 3. Germline assignment: CDR1 SGHDT and CDR2 YYEEEE. The CDR3 is CASSFRDSYTF. Written as DNA, the CDR3 is TGTGCCAGCAGCTTTCGGGACAGTTACACCTTC.

This sequence joins TRBV5-1 and TRBJ2-5; a weak D match, TRBD1 (6 bases). Germline values: CDR1 SGHRS, CDR2 YFSETQ. CDR3 length: 14 amino acids. The V gene lost 0 bases and the J gene lost 5 bases, with 11 bases spanning the gap. The CDR3 sequence: CASSLGGLRETQYF. The CDR3 DNA reads as TGCGCCAGCAGCTTGGGGGGGCTGAGGGAGACCCAGTACTTC. Full variable domain (outside the CDR3, taken from reference TRBV5-1 and TRBJ2-5): KAGVTQTPRYLIKTRGQQVTLSCSPISGHRSVSWYQQTPGQGLQFLFEYFSETQRNKGNFPGRFSGRQFSNSRSEMNVSTLELGDSALYLCASSLGGLRETQYFGPGTRLLVL.

The chain is built from TRBV5-4 and TRBJ1-2, with 7 bases matching TRBD1. The germline gives CDR1 SGHNT, CDR2 YYREEE (reference sequence). The CDR3 is 15 amino acids. V lost 5 bases to trimming and J lost 5 bases; unmatched junction nucleotides: 12. This chain's CDR3 is CASSSGQELSYGYTF. The CDR3 nucleotides read TGTGCCAGCAGTTCCGGACAGGAACTGAGTTATGGCTACACCTTC.

The chain carries TRBV7-9 and TRBJ2-5, with 8 bases lining up with TRBD2. CDR3 length: 16 residues. The junction had 6 bases not matched to a gene; V was cut back by 1 base and J by 2 bases. The V gene's germline CDR1 is SEHNR and CDR2 FQNEAQ (reference sequence). This CDR3 reads CASSLGLTSAQETQYF. CDR3 sequence (DNA): TGTGCCAGCAGCTTAGGCTTGACTAGCGCGCAAGAGACCCAGTACTTC.

The rearrangement links TRBV2 to TRBJ1-5; 10 bases align to TRBD1. Trimming at V came to 6 bases and at J to 6 bases, leaving 8 bases not matched to a gene. Germline CDR1 reads SNHLY; CDR2 reads FYNNEI. The CDR3 runs 15 residues. CDR3 in amino acids: CASRGDRGGSQPQHF. The CDR3 DNA reads TGTGCCAGCAGGGGGGACAGGGGAGGATCTCAGCCCCAGCATTTT.

This clone appeared a single time. The J gene is TRBJ2-7, the V gene TRBV6-5; 7 bases are shared with TRBD1. The CDR3 has 15 residues. J gave up 2 bases and V 6 bases, and 10 bases lay outside the gene matches. Germline V gene data show CDR1 as MNHEY and CDR2 as SVGAGI. CDR3 region: CASSLYTGQPYEQYF. DNA of the CDR3: TGTGCCAGCAGCCTATATACGGGACAGCCCTACGAGCAGTACTTC.

The chain couples TRBV7-8 to TRBJ1-2; the match to TRBD1 covers 7 bases. V lost 1 base to trimming and J lost 12 bases; unmatched junction nucleotides: 8. CDR1 and CDR2 (germline): SGHVS, FQNEAQ. CDR3 length: 13 residues. CDR3 amino acids: CASSLGGDRVNTF. The CDR3 bases are TGTGCCAGCAGCTTAGGAGGAGACAGGGTAAACACCTTC.

J is TRBJ1-6 and V is TRBV19; TRBD1 matches at 10 bases. The V gene end was trimmed by 5 bases and the J gene end by 7 bases; junction bases not matched to a gene: 5. The CDR3 consists of 15 residues. The V gene's germline CDR1 is LNHDA and CDR2 SQIVND (reference sequence). This CDR3 reads CASSAGTGDNSPLHF. The CDR3 bases are TGTGCCAGTAGTGCCGGGACAGGGGACAATTCACCCCTCCACTTT.

This clone came up once. V usage is TRBV10-3 and J usage is TRBJ2-3; 11 bases map to TRBD1. The CDR3 consists of 15 residues. The germline CDR1 and CDR2 sequences are ENHRY and SYGVKD. The trim removed 0 bases at V and 7 bases at J, leaving 3 bases unmatched. This CDR3 reads CAISESGQGANTQYF. In DNA form, the CDR3 reads TGTGCCATCAGTGAGTCTGGACAGGGGGCAAATACGCAGTATTTT.

This chain uses TRBV7-8 with TRBJ2-3; tentatively, D is TRBD2 (5 bases). The germline V gene has CDR1 SGHVS and CDR2 FQNEAQ. V was clipped by 3 bases and J by 5 bases, with 21 bases between them. CDR3 length equals 17 residues. CDR3 amino acids: CASSFVRRPFGGDTQYF. For the CDR3, the DNA is TGTGCCAGCAGCTTTGTTCGTCGGCCGTTTGGAGGAGATACGCAGTATTTT.

CDR3 nucleotides: TGCGCCAGCAGCTTGGATCCTGGGACAGGAGTCACCGGGGAGCTGTTTTTT. Translation: CASSLDPGTGVTGELFF. The rearrangement joins TRBV5-1 to TRBJ2-2; 8 bases match TRBD1. Germline CDR1 and CDR2: SGHRS and YFSETQ. The CDR3 covers 17 residues. J gave up 4 bases and V 0 bases, and 8 bases lay outside the gene matches.

V usage is TRBV12-1 and J usage is TRBJ2-7; the DNA was not used to check the table's D call, TRBD1. TRBV12-1 is a known pseudogene. The CDR3 contains 15 residues. The CDR3 sequence is CASKWGPSSSYEQYF. The CDR3 DNA is TGTGCCAGCAAATGGGGGCCTTCGTCTTCCTACGAGCAGTACTTC.

This chain links TRBV2 with TRBJ2-7; perhaps TRBD1 as D (6 bases). V lost 6 bases and J lost 5, with 17 bases in between. Germline lookup yields CDR1 SNHLY and CDR2 FYNNEI. The CDR3 is 14 residues long. The CDR3 DNA follows: TGTGCCAGCAGCCTATCCGGACAGTATCACGAGCAGTACTTC. Encoded protein: CASSLSGQYHEQYF. Drawing the rest from reference TRBV2 and TRBJ2-7, the complete variable domain is EPEVTQTPSHQVTQMGQEVILRCVPISNHLYFYWYRQILGQKVEFLVSFYNNEISEKSEIFDDQFSVERPDGSNFTLKIRSTKLEDSAMYFCASSLSGQYHEQYFGPGTRLTVT.

This chain uses TRBV30 with TRBJ1-5, with a tentative D call TRBD1 (5 bases). CDR1 and CDR2 (germline): GTSNPN, SVGIG (reference sequence). The V end was cut by 0 bases, the J end by 4 bases, with 13 bases between. The CDR3 is 15 amino acids. The CDR3 DNA reads TGTGCCTGGAGTGTAAGGACACTGGGGAATCAGCCCCAGCATTTT. It yields the protein CAWSVRTLGNQPQHF.

CDR3: CASRRDFNTIYF. CDR3 sequence (DNA): TGTGCCAGCAGACGGGACTTCAACACCATATATTTT. The rearrangement joins TRBV2 to TRBJ1-3; D may be TRBD1 (5 bases). Looked up from germline, CDR1 is SNHLY and CDR2 is FYNNEI. CDR3 length: 12 residues. V shed 6 bases and J shed 7 bases, with 10 bases lying between them.

This chain joins TRBV25-1 and TRBJ1-6; D unresolved. This CDR3 is 13 amino acids long. Trimming took 4 bases from V and 2 from J, leaving 3 bases between them. CDR1 is MGHDK, CDR2 SYGVNS, per germline. In DNA form, the CDR3 reads TGTGCCAGCAGTGCAGCCTATAATTCACCCCTCCACTTT. This codes for CASSAAYNSPLHF.

The J gene is TRBJ1-1, the V gene TRBV4-2; TRBD1 matches 9 bases. Germline V gene sequence: CDR1 LGHNA, CDR2 YNFKEQ. CDR3 length: 16 amino acids. Germline trimming cut 2 bases from V and 1 base from J; bases unmatched to any gene: 5. Written as DNA, the CDR3 is TGTGCCAGCAGCCAAACCCGGACAGGGGCGAACACTGAAGCTTTCTTT. Protein product: CASSQTRTGANTEAFF.

Note on this clone: A junction end diverges from the germline sequence, so it may reflect a read error. The chain joins TRBV2 to TRBJ2-5; the D gene is possibly TRBD2 (6 bases). Germline V CDR1 and CDR2: SNHLY, FYNNEI. The CDR3 runs to 12 residues. CDR3 sequence reads: CASSVSVTTGDF. CDR3 bases: TGTGCCAGCAGTGTTTCTGTCACTACGGGGGACTTC.

A single count supports this clone. The rearrangement uses TRBV5-1 and TRBJ1-2; possible D gene TRBD1, 6 bases. The V and J ends lost 0 bases and 6 bases respectively, with 15 bases between them. The germline V gene has CDR1 SGHRS and CDR2 YFSETQ. The CDR3 has 15 residues. The CDR3 reads CASSLEGRGLDGYTF. DNA of the CDR3: TGCGCCAGCAGCTTGGAGGGCAGGGGCTTAGATGGCTACACCTTC. Based on the CDR3 plus reference TRBV5-1 and TRBJ1-2, the full variable domain is KAGVTQTPRYLIKTRGQQVTLSCSPISGHRSVSWYQQTPGQGLQFLFEYFSETQRNKGNFPGRFSGRQFSNSRSEMNVSTLELGDSALYLCASSLEGRGLDGYTFGSGTRLTVV.

The genes are TRBV4-1 and TRBJ2-1, with 11 bases lining up with TRBD2. The germline gives CDR1 MGHRA, CDR2 YSYEKL. Losses at the gene ends were 0 bases for V and 0 bases for J; bases not matched to a gene: 4. This CDR3 contains 18 residues. The CDR3, as DNA: TGCGCCAGCAGCCAAGAATTAGCGGGGGGGAGCTCCTACAATGAGCAGTTCTTC. The encoded protein is CASSQELAGGSSYNEQFF.

The chain links TRBV11-2 to TRBJ2-5; 9 nucleotides line up with TRBD1. The J segment lost 1 base and the V segment lost 1 base, leaving 4 bases of the junction unmatched. Looked up from germline, CDR1 is SGHAT and CDR2 is FQNNGV. The CDR3 totals 16 residues. The DNA of the CDR3 is TGTGCCAGCAGCTTAGGGGACAGGGCCCTCCAAGAGACCCAGTACTTC. Residues: CASSLGDRALQETQYF.

The chain uses TRBV29-1 and TRBJ1-2, with 7 bases fitting TRBD1. Per germline, CDR1 SQVTM and CDR2 ANQGSEA. Trimming took 0 bases from V and 0 from J; bases not matched to a gene: 7. The CDR3 extends over 16 amino acids. The CDR3 DNA reads TGCAGCGTTGAAGAACCGGGACAGAGAGCTAACTATGGCTACACCTTC. Translated, it gives CSVEEPGQRANYGYTF.